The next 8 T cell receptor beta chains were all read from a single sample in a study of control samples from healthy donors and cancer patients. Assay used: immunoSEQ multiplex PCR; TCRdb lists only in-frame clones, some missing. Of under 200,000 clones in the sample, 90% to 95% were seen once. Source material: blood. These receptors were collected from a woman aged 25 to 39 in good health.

The CDR3, as DNA: TGTGCCAGCAGTTTCGTGGGTAGCACAGATACGCAGTATTTT. This gives the protein CASSFVGSTDTQYF. The V call is TRBV28, the J call TRBJ2-3; D not resolved. Deletions cut 3 bases from V and 0 bases from J, with 7 bases between. This CDR3 comprises 14 residues. Germline V gene lookup returns CDR1 MDHEN and CDR2 SYDVKM.

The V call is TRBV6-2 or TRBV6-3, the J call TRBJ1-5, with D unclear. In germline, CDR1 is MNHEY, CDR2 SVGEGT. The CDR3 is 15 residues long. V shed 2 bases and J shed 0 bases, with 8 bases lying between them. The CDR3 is CASSYNPYSNQPQHF. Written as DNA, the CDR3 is TGTGCCAGCAGTTACAACCCTTATAGCAATCAGCCCCAGCATTTT.

The CDR3 DNA follows: TGTGCCAGCAGCTTAGAGGGGGGAAGCAATCAGCCCCAGCATTTT. This translates into CASSLEGGSNQPQHF. The rearrangement links TRBV7-8 to TRBJ1-5; possibly TRBD1 for D (6 bases). Germline V gives CDR1 SGHVS, CDR2 FQNEAQ. There are 15 residues in the CDR3. Trimming took 1 base from V and 1 from J, leaving 8 bases between them.

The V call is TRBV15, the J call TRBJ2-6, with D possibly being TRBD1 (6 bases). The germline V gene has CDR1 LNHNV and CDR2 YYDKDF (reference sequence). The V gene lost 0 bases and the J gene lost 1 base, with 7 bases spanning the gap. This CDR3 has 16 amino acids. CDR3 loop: CATSRDTGSGANVLTF. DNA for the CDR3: TGTGCCACCAGCAGAGATACAGGGTCTGGGGCCAACGTCCTGACTTTC.

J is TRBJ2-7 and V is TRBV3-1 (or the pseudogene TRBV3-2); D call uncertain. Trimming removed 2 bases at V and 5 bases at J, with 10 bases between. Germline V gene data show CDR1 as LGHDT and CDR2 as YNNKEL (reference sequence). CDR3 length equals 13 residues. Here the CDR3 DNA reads TGTGCCAGCAGCCAAAGCAATTTGAACGAGCAGTACTTC. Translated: CASSQSNLNEQYF.

CDR3 protein: CASSQDVGQADTQYF. CDR3 nucleotide sequence: TGTGCCAGCAGCCAAGATGTCGGGCAGGCAGATACGCAGTATTTT. The V call is TRBV4-2, the J call TRBJ2-3; D gene unclear. The CDR3 runs 15 residues. Trimming took 0 bases from V and 4 from J, leaving 11 bases between them. Germline V gene sequence: CDR1 LGHNA, CDR2 YNFKEQ.

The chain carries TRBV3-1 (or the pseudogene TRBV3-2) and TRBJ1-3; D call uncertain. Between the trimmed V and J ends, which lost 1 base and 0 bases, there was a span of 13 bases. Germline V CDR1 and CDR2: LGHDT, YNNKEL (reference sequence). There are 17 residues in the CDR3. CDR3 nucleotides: TGTGCCAGCAGCCAAGGGAGGGCACGGATCTCTGGAAACACCATATATTTT. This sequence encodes CASSQGRARISGNTIYF.

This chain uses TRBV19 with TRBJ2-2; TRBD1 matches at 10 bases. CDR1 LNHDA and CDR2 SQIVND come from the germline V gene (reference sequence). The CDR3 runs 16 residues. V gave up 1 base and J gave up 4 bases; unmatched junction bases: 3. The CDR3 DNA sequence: TGTGCCAGTAGTATAGGACAGGGGGCCGGCACCGGGGAGCTGTTTTTT. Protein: CASSIGQGAGTGELFF.